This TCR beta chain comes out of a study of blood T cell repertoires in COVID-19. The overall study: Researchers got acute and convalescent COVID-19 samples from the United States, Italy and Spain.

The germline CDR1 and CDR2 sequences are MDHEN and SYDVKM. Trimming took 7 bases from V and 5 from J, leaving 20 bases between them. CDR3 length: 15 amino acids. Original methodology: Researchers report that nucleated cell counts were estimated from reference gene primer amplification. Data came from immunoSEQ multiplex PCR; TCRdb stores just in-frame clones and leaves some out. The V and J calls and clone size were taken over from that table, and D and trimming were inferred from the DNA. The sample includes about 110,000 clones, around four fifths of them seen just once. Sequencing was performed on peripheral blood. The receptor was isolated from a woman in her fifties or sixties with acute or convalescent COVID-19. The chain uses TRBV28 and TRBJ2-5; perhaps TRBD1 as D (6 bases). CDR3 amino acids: CASILRDTQGETQYF. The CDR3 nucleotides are TGTGCCAGCATACTCCGGGACACTCAGGGTGAGACCCAGTACTTC.